This T cell receptor beta chain comes out of a study of blood T cells in healthy people across ages. For the second PCR, which ran for roughly 6 to 12 cycles, a sample-barcoded 5' primer and a J-beta primer mix were used. TCRdb recomputed calls from the 5' RACE reads with MiXCR, one row per CDR3 protein. This repertoire shows roughly 790,000 distinct CDR3 sequences, approximately 39% found once; its top ten account for 20% to 25%. The ends were cut back, 1 base at V and 2 bases at J, with 10 bases in the middle. Per the germline V gene, CDR1 is SEHNR and CDR2 is FQNEAQ (reference sequence). The CDR3 totals 15 residues.

Sequenced input: blood. This clonotype originated in a woman in her sixties in good health. The chain has TRBV7-9 and TRBJ2-3; D is unresolved. The CDR3 here is CASSLGTRNTDTQYF. In DNA, the CDR3 is TGTGCCAGCAGCTTAGGGACCAGAAACACAGATACGCAGTATTTT.